Below, one T cell receptor (beta chain) is given with its context. The antigen remains undetermined. This record belongs to a study of OX40 agonist ivuxolimab in advanced cancers. Points from the study as a whole: At 0.1 to 3.0 mg/kg, CD4+ and CD8+ blood T cells expanded clonally by week 6.

Germline CDR1 reads MNHEY; CDR2 reads SVGAGI. Trimming took 7 bases from V and 4 from J; bases not matched to a gene: 12. The CDR3 length is 15 residues. Assay: immunoSEQ multiplex PCR; the TCRdb copy retains only in-frame clones and omits some. The sample holds fewer than 70,000 clones, approximately 79% seen once. The TCR was taken from an adult with an advanced solid tumor such as melanoma, head and neck, liver or kidney cancer. The chain is built from TRBV6-5 and TRBJ1-2; 7 bases fit TRBD1. The sample in question was CD4+ or CD8+ T cells sorted from blood, obtained in a trial of the OX40 agonist ivuxolimab. CDR3 sequence: CASTSEGRGTYGYTF. In DNA form, the CDR3 reads TGTGCCAGCACCTCCGAAGGCAGGGGGACCTATGGCTACACCTTC.